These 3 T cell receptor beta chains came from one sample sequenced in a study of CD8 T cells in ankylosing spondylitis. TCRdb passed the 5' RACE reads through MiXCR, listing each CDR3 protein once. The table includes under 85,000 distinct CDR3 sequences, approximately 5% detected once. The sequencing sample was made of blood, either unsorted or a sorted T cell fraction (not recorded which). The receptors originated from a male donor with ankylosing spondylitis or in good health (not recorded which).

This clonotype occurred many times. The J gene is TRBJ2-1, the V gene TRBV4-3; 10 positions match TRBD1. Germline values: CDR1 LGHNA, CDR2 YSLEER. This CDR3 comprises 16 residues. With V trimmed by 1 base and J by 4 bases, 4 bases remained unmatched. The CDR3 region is CASSQVGTGAYNEQFF. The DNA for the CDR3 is TGCGCCAGCAGCCAAGTGGGGACAGGGGCGTACAATGAGCAGTTCTTC.

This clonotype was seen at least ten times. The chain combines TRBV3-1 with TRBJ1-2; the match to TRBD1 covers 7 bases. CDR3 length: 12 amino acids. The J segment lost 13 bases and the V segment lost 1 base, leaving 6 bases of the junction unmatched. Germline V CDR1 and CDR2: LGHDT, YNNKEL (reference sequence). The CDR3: CASSQGQGELTF. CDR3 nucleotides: TGTGCCAGCAGCCAAGGGCAGGGGGAGCTCACCTTC.

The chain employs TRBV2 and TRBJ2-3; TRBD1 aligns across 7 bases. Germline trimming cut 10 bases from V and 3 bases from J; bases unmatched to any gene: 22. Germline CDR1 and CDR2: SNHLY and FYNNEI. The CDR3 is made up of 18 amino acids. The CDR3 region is CAICPGDGDSERTDTQYF. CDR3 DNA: TGTGCCATCTGCCCTGGGGATGGGGACAGTGAAAGAACAGATACGCAGTATTTT.